Described below is a single T cell receptor (beta chain) sequence and its context. The CDR3 spans 14 residues. V dropped 3 bases and J dropped 3; count of bases not matched to a gene: 1. Germline V CDR1 and CDR2: MNHEY, SMNVEV (reference sequence). The sample comes from a study of CD8 T cells in Susac syndrome. With random hexamers, roughly 0.5 to 1 ug RNA was reverse transcribed. From the immunoSEQ multiplex PCR reads, TCRdb called clonotypes with MiXCR, one entry per CDR3 protein. Counted here are about 430,000 distinct CDR3 sequences, more than 80% occurring once; the ten biggest clones make up about 0.12%.

Sequencing was done on a sample of CD8+ T cells from PBMCs. The TCR comes from a human donor with multiple sclerosis. V is TRBV27 and J is TRBJ2-2, with 7 positions matching TRBD1. The CDR3 bases are TGTGCCAGCAGTTTCGGACAGGACACCGGGGAGCTGTTTTTT. It encodes CASSFGQDTGELFF.